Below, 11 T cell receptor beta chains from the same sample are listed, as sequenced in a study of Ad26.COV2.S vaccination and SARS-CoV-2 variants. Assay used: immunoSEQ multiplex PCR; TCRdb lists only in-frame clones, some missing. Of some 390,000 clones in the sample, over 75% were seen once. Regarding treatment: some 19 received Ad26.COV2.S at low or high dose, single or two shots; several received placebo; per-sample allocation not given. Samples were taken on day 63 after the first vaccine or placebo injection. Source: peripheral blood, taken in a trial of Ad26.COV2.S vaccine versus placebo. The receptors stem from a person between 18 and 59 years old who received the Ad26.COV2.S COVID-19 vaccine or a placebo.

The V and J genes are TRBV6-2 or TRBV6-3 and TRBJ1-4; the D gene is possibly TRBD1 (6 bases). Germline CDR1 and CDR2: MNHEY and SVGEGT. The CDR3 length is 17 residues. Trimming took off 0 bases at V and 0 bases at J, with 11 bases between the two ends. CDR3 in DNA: TGTGCCAGCAGTTACTCGGCGGAGGGGGCAACTAATGAAAAACTGTTTTTT. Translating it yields CASSYSAEGATNEKLFF.

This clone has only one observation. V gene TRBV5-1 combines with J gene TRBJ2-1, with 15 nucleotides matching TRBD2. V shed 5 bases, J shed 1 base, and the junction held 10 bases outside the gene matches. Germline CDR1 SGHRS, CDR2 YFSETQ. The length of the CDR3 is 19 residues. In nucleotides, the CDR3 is TGCGCCAGCAGATCGCCGGGACTAGCGGGAGGTCGGTCCTACAATGAGCAGTTCTTC. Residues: CASRSPGLAGGRSYNEQFF.

In nucleotides, the CDR3 is TGTGCCAGCAGTCCTCAGCGGGAAATCACAGATACGCAGTATTTT. It encodes CASSPQREITDTQYF. The rearrangement joins TRBV7-9 to TRBJ2-3, with 7 bases aligning to TRBD2. CDR3 length: 15 residues. The junction had 8 bases not matched to a gene; V was cut back by 6 bases and J by 2 bases. Germline V lookup: CDR1 SEHNR, CDR2 FQNEAQ (reference sequence).

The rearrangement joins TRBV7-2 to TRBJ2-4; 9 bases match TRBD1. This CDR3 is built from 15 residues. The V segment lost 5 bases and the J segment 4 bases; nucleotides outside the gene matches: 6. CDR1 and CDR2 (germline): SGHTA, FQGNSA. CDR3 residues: CASSRTGAGKNIQYF. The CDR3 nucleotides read TGTGCCAGCAGCCGGACAGGGGCGGGGAAAAACATTCAGTACTTC.

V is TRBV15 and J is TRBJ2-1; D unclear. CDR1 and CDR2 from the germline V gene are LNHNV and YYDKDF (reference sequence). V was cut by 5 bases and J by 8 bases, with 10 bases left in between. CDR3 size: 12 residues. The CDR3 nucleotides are TGTGCCACCAGCTTGAATGCCGATGAGCAGTTCTTC. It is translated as CATSLNADEQFF. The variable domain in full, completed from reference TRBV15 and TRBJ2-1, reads DAMVIQNPRYQVTQFGKPVTLSCSQTLNHNVMYWYQQKSSQAPKLLFHYYDKDFNNEADTPDNFQSRRPNTSFCFLDIRSPGLGDTAMYLCATSLNADEQFFGPGTRLTVL.

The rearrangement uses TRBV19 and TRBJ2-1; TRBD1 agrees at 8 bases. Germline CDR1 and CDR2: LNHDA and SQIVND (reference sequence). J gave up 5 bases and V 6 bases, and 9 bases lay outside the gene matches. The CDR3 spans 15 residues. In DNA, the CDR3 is TGTGCCAGTAGACCCACTAGCAGGGGGCACAATGAGCAGTTCTTC. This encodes CASRPTSRGHNEQFF.

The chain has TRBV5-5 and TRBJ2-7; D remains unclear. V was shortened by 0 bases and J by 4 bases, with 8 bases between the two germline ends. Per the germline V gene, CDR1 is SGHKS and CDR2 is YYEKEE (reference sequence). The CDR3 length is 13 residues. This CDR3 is CASSLDPWYEQYF. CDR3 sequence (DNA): TGTGCCAGCAGCTTGGATCCTTGGTACGAGCAGTACTTC. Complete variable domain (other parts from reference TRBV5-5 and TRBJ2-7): DAGVTQSPTHLIKTRGQQVTLRCSPISGHKSVSWYQQVLGQGPQFIFQYYEKEERGRGNFPDRFSARQFPNYSSELNVNALLLGDSALYLCASSLDPWYEQYFGPGTRLTVT.

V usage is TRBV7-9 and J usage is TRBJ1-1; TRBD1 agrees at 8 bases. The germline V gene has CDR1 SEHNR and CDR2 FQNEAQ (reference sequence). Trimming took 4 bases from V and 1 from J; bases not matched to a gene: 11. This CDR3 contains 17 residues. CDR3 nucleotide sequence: TGTGCCAGCAGCTCTTCCGACAGGGGAGGGCCGAACACTGAAGCTTTCTTT. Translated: CASSSSDRGGPNTEAFF. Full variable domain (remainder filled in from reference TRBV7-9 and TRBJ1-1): DTGVSQNPRHKITKRGQNVTFRCDPISEHNRLYWYRQTLGQGPEFLTYFQNEAQLEKSRLLSDRFSAERPKGSFSTLEIQRTEQGDSAMYLCASSSSDRGGPNTEAFFGQGTRLTVV.

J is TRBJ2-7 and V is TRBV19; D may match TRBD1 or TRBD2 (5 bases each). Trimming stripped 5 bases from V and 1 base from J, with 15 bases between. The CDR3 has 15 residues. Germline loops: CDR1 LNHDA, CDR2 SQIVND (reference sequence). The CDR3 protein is CASSPGAGISYEQYF. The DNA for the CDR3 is TGTGCCAGTAGTCCCGGGGCAGGGATTTCCTACGAGCAGTACTTC.

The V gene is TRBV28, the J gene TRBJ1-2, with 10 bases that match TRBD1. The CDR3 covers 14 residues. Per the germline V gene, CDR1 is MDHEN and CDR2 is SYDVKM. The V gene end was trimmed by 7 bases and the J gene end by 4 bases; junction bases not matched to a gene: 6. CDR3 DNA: TGTGCCAGCACCTGGGGGACAGGGGCCTATGGCTACACCTTC. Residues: CASTWGTGAYGYTF.

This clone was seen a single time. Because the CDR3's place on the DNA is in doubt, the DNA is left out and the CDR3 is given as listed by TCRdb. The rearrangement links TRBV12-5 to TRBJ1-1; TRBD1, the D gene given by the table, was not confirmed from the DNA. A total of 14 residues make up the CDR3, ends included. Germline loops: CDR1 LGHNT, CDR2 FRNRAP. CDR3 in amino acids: CASGLSPWGQGIFF.